The 20 T cell receptor beta chains below all came from one sample that was sequenced in a study of blood T cell repertoires in COVID-19. Only in-frame clones appear in the TCRdb table, and some are missing; sequencing was by immunoSEQ multiplex PCR. Of 100,000 to 150,000 clones in the sample, around 80% were seen once. Material for sequencing was PBMCs or T cells enriched from blood (not recorded which). These receptors came from a man aged 40-55 years with acute COVID-19.

V and J are TRBV7-2 and TRBJ2-7, with a possible D match to TRBD2 (5 bases). This CDR3 comprises 11 residues. The V end lost 8 bases, the J end lost 4 bases, and 9 bases lay between the germline ends. Germline loops: CDR1 SGHTA, CDR2 FQGNSA. The CDR3 nucleotides are TGTGCCAGCCGGCGGGTTTACGAGCAGTACTTC. As protein: CASRRVYEQYF.

J is TRBJ2-7 and V is TRBV28, with 9 positions matching TRBD2. CDR3 length: 17 amino acids. Germline CDR1 and CDR2: MDHEN and SYDVKM. V was clipped by 3 bases and J by 0 bases; unmatched bases: 9. The CDR3 here is CASSLPLAGATSYEQYF. CDR3 sequence (DNA): TGTGCCAGCAGTTTGCCCTTAGCGGGAGCGACCTCCTACGAGCAGTACTTC. The full variable domain, in which reference TRBV28 and TRBJ2-7 provide the parts outside the CDR3, is DVKVTQSSRYLVKRTGEKVFLECVQDMDHENMFWYRQDPGLGLRLIYFSYDVKMKEKGDIPEGYSVSREKKERFSLILESASTNQTSMYLCASSLPLAGATSYEQYFGPGTRLTVT.

This clone appeared a few times. This rearrangement joins TRBV6-4 to TRBJ1-5, with D unresolved. The CDR3 runs to 14 residues. Germline V gene sequence: CDR1 MRHNA, CDR2 SNTAGT. The germline V and J ends were trimmed by 6 bases and 2 bases, with 11 bases remaining between them. The CDR3 bases are TGTGCCAGCAGCCCTTTCCCAGGCAATCAGCCCCAGCATTTT. This sequence encodes CASSPFPGNQPQHF.

The chain employs TRBV9 and TRBJ1-1; D ambiguous. The germline V and J ends were trimmed by 3 bases and 3 bases, with 9 bases remaining between them. Germline-derived CDR1 and CDR2 are SGDLS and YYNGEE. The CDR3 is 13 residues long. CDR3 protein: CASSGPSDTEAFF. Here the CDR3 DNA reads TGTGCCAGCAGCGGCCCGTCGGACACTGAAGCTTTCTTT.

This chain joins TRBV27 and TRBJ2-7; perhaps TRBD1 as D (6 bases). The germline CDR1 and CDR2 sequences are MNHEY and SMNVEV (reference sequence). Trimming stripped 6 bases from V and 0 bases from J, with 15 bases between. The CDR3 extends over 15 amino acids. DNA of the CDR3: TGTGCCAGCAGAAAGCGACAGGCGAGCTCCTACGAGCAGTACTTC. Its translation: CASRKRQASSYEQYF.

The gene calls are TRBV7-9 and TRBJ1-3; D not certain. Germline V gene data show CDR1 as SEHNR and CDR2 as FQNEAQ (reference sequence). The length of the CDR3 is 15 residues. Between the trimmed V and J ends, which lost 5 bases and 4 bases, there was a span of 15 bases. CDR3: CASSLASVEGNTIYF. CDR3 in DNA: TGTGCCAGCAGCCTTGCTTCGGTAGAGGGAAACACCATATATTTT.

The CDR3 bases are TGTGCCTGGAGTGTAAGGGGACAGGGTACTGAAGCTTTCTTT. Translation gives CAWSVRGQGTEAFF. This chain joins TRBV30 and TRBJ1-1; 9 bases agree with TRBD1. Germline V gives CDR1 GTSNPN, CDR2 SVGIG (reference sequence). The CDR3 is 14 residues long. V lost 0 bases and J lost 5; bases outside the gene matches: 4.

The chain carries TRBV3-1 (or the pseudogene TRBV3-2) and TRBJ2-5, with D perhaps TRBD1 (5 bases). The CDR3 contains 13 residues. CDR1 and CDR2 from the germline V gene are LGHDT and YNNKEL (reference sequence). The germline V and J ends were trimmed by 11 bases and 1 base, with 14 bases remaining between them. The CDR3 bases are TGTGCCTGCATGAAGGGGTCCCAAGAGACCCAGTACTTC. Protein product: CACMKGSQETQYF.

The genes are TRBV7-2 and TRBJ2-3; the D is unclear. The length of the CDR3 is 14 residues. The germline V gene encodes CDR1 SGHTA and CDR2 FQGNSA. Trimming cost V 4 bases and J 0 bases, with 8 bases left between them. The CDR3 loop is CASSSPSSTDTQYF. CDR3 DNA sequence: TGTGCCAGCAGCTCCCCTTCTAGCACAGATACGCAGTATTTT. Drawing the rest from reference TRBV7-2 and TRBJ2-3, the complete variable domain is GAGVSQSPSNKVTEKGKDVELRCDPISGHTALYWYRQSLGQGLEFLIYFQGNSAPDKSGLPSDRFSAERTGGSVSTLTIQRTQQEDSAVYLCASSSPSSTDTQYFGPGTRLTVL.

Here the CDR3 DNA reads TGTGCCAGCAGAACAGGGTCTAAAAATTCACCCCTCCACTTT. Encoded protein: CASRTGSKNSPLHF. V is TRBV7-9 and J is TRBJ1-6, with D perhaps TRBD1 (6 bases). In germline, CDR1 is SEHNR, CDR2 FQNEAQ (reference sequence). The CDR3 is 14 amino acids. Trimming cost V 6 bases and J 7 bases, with 13 bases left between them.

The rearrangement links TRBV5-8 to TRBJ1-2; 9 bases map to TRBD1. After removal of 2 bases from V and 3 bases from J, the junction contained 5 bases not matched to a gene. The CDR3 covers 15 residues. Germline V lookup: CDR1 SGHTS, CDR2 YDEGEE. The CDR3 reads CASSFLRQGDYGYTF. The CDR3 DNA reads as TGTGCCAGCAGCTTTCTGAGACAGGGGGACTATGGCTACACCTTC.

The gene calls are TRBV18 and TRBJ1-1, with 8 bases matching TRBD1. Germline CDR1 reads KGHSH; CDR2 reads LQKENI. The CDR3 is 17 residues long. With 4 bases clipped from V and 6 bases from J, the junction kept 16 bases outside the gene matches. The CDR3 DNA reads TGTGCCAGCTCACGGGGGACAGGTGGATCCCGTGGCGCTGAAGCTTTCTTT. It translates to CASSRGTGGSRGAEAFF.

About this clone itself: At the DNA level, this CDR3 is encoded by other sequences in the same sample as well. The chain employs TRBV28 and TRBJ1-5, with 10 bases matching TRBD1. Germline V gives CDR1 MDHEN, CDR2 SYDVKM. Trimming removed 4 bases from V and 3 bases from J; junction bases left unmatched: 3. The CDR3 extends over 15 amino acids. The CDR3 reads CASSSGQGDNQPQHF. As DNA, the CDR3 is TGTGCCAGCAGTTCTGGACAGGGGGACAATCAGCCCCAGCATTTT.

To note about this clone: This same CDR3 is encoded by further DNA sequences in the sample. V gene TRBV4-1 combines with J gene TRBJ2-7; perhaps TRBD1 as D (6 bases). The length of the CDR3 is 12 residues. Germline CDR1 is MGHRA and CDR2 is YSYEKL. V dropped 0 bases and J dropped 7 bases, with 7 bases sitting between them. DNA of the CDR3: TGCGCCAGCAGCCAAGACAGGGGAGAGCAGTACTTC. This sequence encodes CASSQDRGEQYF.

J is TRBJ1-3 and V is TRBV6-5; 7 bases agree with TRBD1. In germline, CDR1 is MNHEY, CDR2 SVGAGI. The CDR3 is made up of 14 amino acids. Trimming at V came to 6 bases and at J to 4 bases, leaving 6 bases not matched to a gene. Here the CDR3 reads CASSAPGGGNTIYF. CDR3 DNA: TGTGCCAGCAGCGCACCAGGGGGGGGAAACACCATATATTTT.

This clone came up once. The chain recombines TRBV18 with TRBJ1-1, with D possibly TRBD1 on 6 matching bases. The CDR3 is made up of 16 amino acids. Per germline, CDR1 KGHSH and CDR2 LQKENI. The germline V and J ends were trimmed by 6 bases and 0 bases, with 17 bases remaining between them. The CDR3 spells CASSLPTGHMNTEAFF. The CDR3 nucleotides read TGTGCCAGCTCCCTCCCGACAGGTCACATGAACACTGAAGCTTTCTTT.

V is TRBV6-6 and J is TRBJ2-7; 9 positions match TRBD2. Trimming cost V 6 bases and J 0 bases; bases outside gene matches: 3. CDR3 size: 14 residues. Per the germline V gene, CDR1 is MNHNY and CDR2 is SVGAGI (reference sequence). CDR3 residues: CASSRLAASYEQYF. As DNA, the CDR3 is TGTGCCAGCAGCCGACTAGCGGCCTCCTACGAGCAGTACTTC.

The V gene is TRBV5-1, the J gene TRBJ2-7, with D uncertain. CDR3 size: 13 residues. Germline V CDR1 and CDR2: SGHRS, YFSETQ. The germline V and J ends were trimmed by 2 bases and 0 bases, with 6 bases remaining between them. In DNA form, the CDR3 reads TGCGCCAGCAGCTTCGTTAGCTCCTACGAGCAGTACTTC. Its translation is CASSFVSSYEQYF.

This chain uses TRBV12-3 or TRBV12-4 with TRBJ1-4, with a weak D call TRBD1 (6 bases). V lost 4 bases and J lost 8, with 8 bases in between. CDR3 size: 12 residues. The chain's CDR3 is CASSSGGEKLFF. The CDR3 DNA reads as TGTGCCAGCAGTTCTGGGGGCGAAAAACTGTTTTTT.

This clone was observed a single time. The V gene is TRBV6-5, the J gene TRBJ1-1, with TRBD1 identical over 12 bases. The CDR3 is 15 residues long. Germline V gene lookup returns CDR1 MNHEY and CDR2 SVGAGI. With V trimmed by 11 bases and J by 1 base, 8 bases remained unmatched. CDR3 nucleotides: TGTGCCCACGGGGGACAGGGGGCTAAGAACACTGAAGCTTTCTTT. Its protein product is CAHGGQGAKNTEAFF.